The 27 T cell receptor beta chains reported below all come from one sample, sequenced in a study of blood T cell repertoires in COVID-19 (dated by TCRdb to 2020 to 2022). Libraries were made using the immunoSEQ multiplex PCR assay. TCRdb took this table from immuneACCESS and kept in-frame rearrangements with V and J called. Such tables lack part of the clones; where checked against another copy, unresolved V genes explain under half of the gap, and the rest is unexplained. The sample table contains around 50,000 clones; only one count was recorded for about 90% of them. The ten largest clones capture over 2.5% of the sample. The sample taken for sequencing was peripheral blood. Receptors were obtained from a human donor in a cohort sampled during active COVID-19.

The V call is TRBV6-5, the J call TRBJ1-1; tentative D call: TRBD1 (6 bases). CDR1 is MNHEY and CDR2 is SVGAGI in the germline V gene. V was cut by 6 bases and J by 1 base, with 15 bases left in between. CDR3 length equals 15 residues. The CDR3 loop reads CASRSQGHANTEAFF. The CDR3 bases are TGTGCCAGCAGGAGTCAGGGGCATGCGAACACTGAAGCTTTCTTT.

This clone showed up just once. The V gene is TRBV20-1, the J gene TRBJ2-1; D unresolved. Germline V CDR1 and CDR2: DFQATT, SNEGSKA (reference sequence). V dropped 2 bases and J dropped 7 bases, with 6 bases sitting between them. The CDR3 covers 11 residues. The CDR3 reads CSARYGNEQFF. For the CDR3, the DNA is TGCAGTGCTAGATACGGTAATGAGCAGTTCTTC.

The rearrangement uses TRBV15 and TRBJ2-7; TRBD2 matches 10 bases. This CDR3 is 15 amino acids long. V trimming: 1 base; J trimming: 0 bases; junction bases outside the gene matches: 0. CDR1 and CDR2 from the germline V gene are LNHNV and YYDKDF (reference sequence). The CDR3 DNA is TGTGCCACCAGCAGAGCTAGCGGGAGCTCCTACGAGCAGTACTTC. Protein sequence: CATSRASGSSYEQYF.

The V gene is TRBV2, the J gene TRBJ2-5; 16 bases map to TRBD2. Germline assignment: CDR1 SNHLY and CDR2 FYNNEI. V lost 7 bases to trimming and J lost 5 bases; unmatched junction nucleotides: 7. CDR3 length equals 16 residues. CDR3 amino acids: CASTIPGLAGGETQYF. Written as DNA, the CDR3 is TGTGCCAGCACCATACCGGGACTAGCGGGAGGGGAGACCCAGTACTTC.

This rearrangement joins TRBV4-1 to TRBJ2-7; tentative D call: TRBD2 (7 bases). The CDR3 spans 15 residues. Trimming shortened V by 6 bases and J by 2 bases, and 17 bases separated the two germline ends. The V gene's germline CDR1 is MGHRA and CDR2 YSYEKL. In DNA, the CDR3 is TGCGCCAGCAGACATACAGGGAGGGGTACCTACGAGCAGTACTTC. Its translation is CASRHTGRGTYEQYF.

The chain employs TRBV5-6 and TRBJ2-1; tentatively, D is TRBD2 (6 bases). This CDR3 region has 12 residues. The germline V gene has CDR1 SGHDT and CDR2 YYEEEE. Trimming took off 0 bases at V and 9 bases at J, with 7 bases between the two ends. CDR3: CASSLGRGEQFF. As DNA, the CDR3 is TGTGCCAGCAGCTTGGGGAGGGGTGAGCAGTTCTTC.

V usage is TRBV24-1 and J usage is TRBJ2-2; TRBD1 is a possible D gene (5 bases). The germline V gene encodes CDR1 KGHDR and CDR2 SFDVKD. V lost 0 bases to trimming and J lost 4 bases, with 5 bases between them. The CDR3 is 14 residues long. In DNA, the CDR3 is TGTGCCACCAGTGATTTGCAGGGCACCGGGGAGCTGTTTTTT. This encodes CATSDLQGTGELFF.

The CDR3 DNA reads as TGTGCCAGCAGCCAAGCCAGGCTCCGGTCGAACACCGGGGAGCTGTTTTTT. Amino acids: CASSQARLRSNTGELFF. The chain employs TRBV3-1 (or the pseudogene TRBV3-2) and TRBJ2-2; D gene uncertain. Looked up from germline, CDR1 is LGHDT and CDR2 is YNNKEL (reference sequence). The CDR3 runs 17 residues. V was shortened by 1 base and J by 0 bases, with 12 bases between the two germline ends.

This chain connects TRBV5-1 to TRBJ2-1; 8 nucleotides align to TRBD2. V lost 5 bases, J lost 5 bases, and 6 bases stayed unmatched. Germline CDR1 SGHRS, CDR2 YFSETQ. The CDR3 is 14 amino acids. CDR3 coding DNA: TGCGCCAGCAGAAGGCTACTAGCGGACAATGAGCAGTTCTTC. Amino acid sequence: CASRRLLADNEQFF.

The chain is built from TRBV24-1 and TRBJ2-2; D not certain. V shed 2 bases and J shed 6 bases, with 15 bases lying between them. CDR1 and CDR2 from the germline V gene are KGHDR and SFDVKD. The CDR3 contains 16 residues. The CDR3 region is CATSDSDRHLAGELFF. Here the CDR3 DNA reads TGTGCCACCAGTGATTCTGACCGACACTTGGCCGGGGAGCTGTTTTTT.

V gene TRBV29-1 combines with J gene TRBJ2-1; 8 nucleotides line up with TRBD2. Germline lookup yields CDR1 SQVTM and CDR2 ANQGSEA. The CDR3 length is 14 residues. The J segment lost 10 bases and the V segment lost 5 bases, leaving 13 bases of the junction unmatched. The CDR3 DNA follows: TGCAGCGTTCGTACTGAGGGACTAGTGGGGGAGCAGTTCTTC. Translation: CSVRTEGLVGEQFF.

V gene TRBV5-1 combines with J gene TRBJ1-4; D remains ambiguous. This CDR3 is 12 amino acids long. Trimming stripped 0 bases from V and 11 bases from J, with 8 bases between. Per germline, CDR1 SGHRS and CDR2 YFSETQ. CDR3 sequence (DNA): TGCGCCAGCAGCTTGGTAGGAGAGAAACTGTTTTTT. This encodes CASSLVGEKLFF. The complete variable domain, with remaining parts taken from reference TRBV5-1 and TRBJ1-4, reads KAGVTQTPRYLIKTRGQQVTLSCSPISGHRSVSWYQQTPGQGLQFLFEYFSETQRNKGNFPGRFSGRQFSNSRSEMNVSTLELGDSALYLCASSLVGEKLFFGSGTQLSVL.

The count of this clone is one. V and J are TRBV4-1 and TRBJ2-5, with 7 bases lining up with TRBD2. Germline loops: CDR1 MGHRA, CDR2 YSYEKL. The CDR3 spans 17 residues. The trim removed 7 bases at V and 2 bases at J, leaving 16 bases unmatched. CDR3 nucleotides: TGCGCCAGCACCCCAGCCAAGTTAGCGGGCTCACAAGAGACCCAGTACTTC. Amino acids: CASTPAKLAGSQETQYF.

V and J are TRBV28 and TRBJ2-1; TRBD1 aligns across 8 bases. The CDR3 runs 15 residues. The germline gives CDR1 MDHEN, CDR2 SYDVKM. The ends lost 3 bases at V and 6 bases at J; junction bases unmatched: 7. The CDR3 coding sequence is TGTGCCAGCAGTTTCCGACAGGGGAATTTCAATGAGCAGTTCTTC. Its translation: CASSFRQGNFNEQFF.

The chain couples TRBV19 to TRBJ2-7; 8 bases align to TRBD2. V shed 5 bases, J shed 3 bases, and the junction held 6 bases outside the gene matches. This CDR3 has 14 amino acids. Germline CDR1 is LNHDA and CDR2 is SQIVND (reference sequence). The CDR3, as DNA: TGTGCCAGTAGTGGGTTAGCGGGAATCTACGAGCAGTACTTC. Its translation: CASSGLAGIYEQYF.

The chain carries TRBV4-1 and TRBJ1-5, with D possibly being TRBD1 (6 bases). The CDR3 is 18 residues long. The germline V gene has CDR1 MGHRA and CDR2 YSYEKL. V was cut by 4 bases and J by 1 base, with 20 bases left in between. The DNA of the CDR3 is TGCGCCAGCAGCCGAGTCACAATGAGTACAGGGAGCAATCAGCCCCAGCATTTT. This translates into CASSRVTMSTGSNQPQHF.

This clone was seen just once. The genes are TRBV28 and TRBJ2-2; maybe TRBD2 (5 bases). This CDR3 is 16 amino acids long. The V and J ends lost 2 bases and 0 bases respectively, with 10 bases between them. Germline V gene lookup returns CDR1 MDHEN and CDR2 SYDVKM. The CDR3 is CASSLRRYPNTGELFF. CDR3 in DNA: TGTGCCAGCAGTTTAAGGAGGTACCCGAACACCGGGGAGCTGTTTTTT.

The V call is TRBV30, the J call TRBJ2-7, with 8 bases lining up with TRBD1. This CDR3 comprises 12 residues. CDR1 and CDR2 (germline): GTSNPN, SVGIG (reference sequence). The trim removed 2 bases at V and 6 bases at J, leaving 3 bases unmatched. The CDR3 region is CAWSPGGIEQYF. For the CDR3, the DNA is TGTGCCTGGAGTCCAGGGGGCATCGAGCAGTACTTC.

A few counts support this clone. The CDR3 sequence: CASSLGASTGQPQHF. In DNA form, the CDR3 reads TGCGCCAGCAGCTTGGGGGCCTCTACAGGGCAGCCCCAGCATTTT. The chain joins TRBV5-1 to TRBJ1-5; D may be TRBD1 (6 bases). The ends were cut back, 0 bases at V and 7 bases at J, with 14 bases in the middle. This CDR3 is 15 amino acids long. The germline CDR1 and CDR2 sequences are SGHRS and YFSETQ. The whole variable domain, filled in from reference TRBV5-1 and TRBJ1-5, reads KAGVTQTPRYLIKTRGQQVTLSCSPISGHRSVSWYQQTPGQGLQFLFEYFSETQRNKGNFPGRFSGRQFSNSRSEMNVSTLELGDSALYLCASSLGASTGQPQHFGDGTRLSIL.

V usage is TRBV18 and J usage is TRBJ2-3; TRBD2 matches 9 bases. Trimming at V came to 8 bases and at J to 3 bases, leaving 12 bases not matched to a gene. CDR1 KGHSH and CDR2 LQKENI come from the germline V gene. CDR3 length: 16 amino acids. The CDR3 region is CASGPLSGSWTDTQYF. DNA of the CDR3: TGTGCCAGCGGACCCCTTAGCGGGAGTTGGACAGATACGCAGTATTTT.

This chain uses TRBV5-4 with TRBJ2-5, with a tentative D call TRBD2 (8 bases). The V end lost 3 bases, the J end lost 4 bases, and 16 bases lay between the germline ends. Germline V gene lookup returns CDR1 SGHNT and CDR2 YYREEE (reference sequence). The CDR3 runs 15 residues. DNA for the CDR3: TGTGCCAGCAGCTCCTTAGCGGGGACAGCAGAGACCCAGTACTTC. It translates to CASSSLAGTAETQYF.

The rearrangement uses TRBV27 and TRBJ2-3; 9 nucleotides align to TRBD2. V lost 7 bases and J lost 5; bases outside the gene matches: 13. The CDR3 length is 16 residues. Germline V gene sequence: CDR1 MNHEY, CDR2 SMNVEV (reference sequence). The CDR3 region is CASTFAAGGFRDTQYF. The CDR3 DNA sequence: TGTGCCAGCACCTTCGCGGCGGGAGGGTTCAGAGATACGCAGTATTTT.

CDR3 in DNA: TGTGCCAGCAGCTCCGACAGGGGAAGATACGAGCAGTACTTC. Translation: CASSSDRGRYEQYF. The gene calls are TRBV7-9 and TRBJ2-7, with 8 nucleotides matching TRBD1. Trimming cost V 4 bases and J 4 bases; bases outside gene matches: 6. CDR1 and CDR2 from the germline V gene are SEHNR and FQNEAQ (reference sequence). There are 14 residues in the CDR3.

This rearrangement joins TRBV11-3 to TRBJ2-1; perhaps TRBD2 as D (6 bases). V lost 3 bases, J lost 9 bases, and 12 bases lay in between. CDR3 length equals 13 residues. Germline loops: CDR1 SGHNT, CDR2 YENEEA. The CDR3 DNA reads TGTGCCAGCAGCTTCGAACCCGGGGGTGAGCAGTTCTTC. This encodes CASSFEPGGEQFF.

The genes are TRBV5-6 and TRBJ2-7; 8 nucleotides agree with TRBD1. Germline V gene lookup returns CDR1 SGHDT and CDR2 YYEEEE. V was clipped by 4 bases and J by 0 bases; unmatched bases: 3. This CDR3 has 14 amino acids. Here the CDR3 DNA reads TGTGCCAGCAGCCGACAGGGGAGCTCCTACGAGCAGTACTTC. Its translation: CASSRQGSSYEQYF.

CDR3 loop: CASRVGEITGELFF. CDR3 nucleotides: TGTGCCAGCAGGGTCGGGGAGATCACCGGGGAGCTGTTTTTT. The chain couples TRBV9 to TRBJ2-2; maybe TRBD2 (5 bases). Germline loops: CDR1 SGDLS, CDR2 YYNGEE. V lost 5 bases, J lost 4 bases, and 12 bases lay in between. The CDR3 extends over 14 amino acids.

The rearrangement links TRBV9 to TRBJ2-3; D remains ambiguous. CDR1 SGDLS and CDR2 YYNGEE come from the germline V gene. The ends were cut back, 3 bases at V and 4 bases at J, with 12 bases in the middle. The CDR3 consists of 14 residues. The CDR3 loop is CASSGGKAADTQYF. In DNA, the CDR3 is TGTGCCAGCAGCGGAGGAAAGGCGGCAGATACGCAGTATTTT.